These 17 T cell receptor beta chains were sequenced from one sample in a study of shared clonotypes between healthy human individuals. TCRdb keeps only in-frame clones here, not all; method: immunoSEQ multiplex PCR. Here the sample spans around 1.6 million clones, 95% to 99% being singletons. Material: naive CD4+ T cells sorted from blood. The subset: CD45RA+ positively selected. These receptors were obtained from a man aged 25-45 years in good health.

The J gene is TRBJ1-2, the V gene TRBV28; D might be TRBD1 (5 bases). V lost 2 bases and J lost 2, with 9 bases in between. Germline CDR1 and CDR2: MDHEN and SYDVKM. The CDR3 extends over 14 amino acids. The CDR3 nucleotides are TGTGCCAGCAGTTTAGGGGGTAAGAACTATGGCTACACCTTC. Translated, it gives CASSLGGKNYGYTF.

The chain recombines TRBV7-9 with TRBJ2-2; D ambiguous. The CDR3 has 16 amino acids. V shed 2 bases and J shed 2 bases, with 12 bases lying between them. Germline V gene sequence: CDR1 SEHNR, CDR2 FQNEAQ (reference sequence). The CDR3, as DNA: TGTGCCAGCAGCTTACTTGGCAGAAAAAACACCGGGGAGCTGTTTTTT. Translation: CASSLLGRKNTGELFF. The variable domain in full, completed from reference TRBV7-9 and TRBJ2-2, reads DTGVSQNPRHKITKRGQNVTFRCDPISEHNRLYWYRQTLGQGPEFLTYFQNEAQLEKSRLLSDRFSAERPKGSFSTLEIQRTEQGDSAMYLCASSLLGRKNTGELFFGEGSRLTVL.

This clone was recorded once. The same CDR3 also results from other DNA sequences found in this sample. The rearrangement uses TRBV5-1 and TRBJ1-2; unclear D gene. This CDR3 region has 15 residues. V dropped 0 bases and J dropped 5 bases, with 14 bases sitting between them. Germline CDR1 and CDR2: SGHRS and YFSETQ. In nucleotides, the CDR3 is TGCGCCAGCAGCTTGGATGGCACGGGAGGGTATGGCTACACCTTC. Its translation: CASSLDGTGGYGYTF.

V gene TRBV5-4 combines with J gene TRBJ2-7, with TRBD1 matching 9 bases. CDR3 length equals 15 residues. CDR1 is SGHNT, CDR2 YYREEE, per germline (reference sequence). Trimming at V came to 0 bases and at J to 3 bases, leaving 4 bases not matched to a gene. CDR3 nucleotides: TGTGCCAGCAGCTTGGGGACAGGGGAATACTACGAGCAGTACTTC. Encoded protein: CASSLGTGEYYEQYF. Looking up the rest from reference TRBV5-4 and TRBJ2-7 gives the full variable domain: ETGVTQSPTHLIKTRGQQVTLRCSSQSGHNTVSWYQQALGQGPQFIFQYYREEENGRGNFPPRFSGLQFPNYSSELNVNALELDDSALYLCASSLGTGEYYEQYFGPGTRLTVT.

V and J are TRBV29-1 and TRBJ1-1, with D possibly being TRBD1 (5 bases). The germline gives CDR1 SQVTM, CDR2 ANQGSEA. The CDR3 covers 13 residues. Trimming shortened V by 7 bases and J by 2 bases, and 14 bases separated the two germline ends. The CDR3 sequence is CSGRDPKNTEAFF. CDR3 in DNA: TGCAGCGGCAGGGACCCCAAAAACACTGAAGCTTTCTTT. Variable domain in full (rest from reference TRBV29-1 and TRBJ1-1): SAVISQKPSRDICQRGTSLTIQCQVDSQVTMMFWYRQQPGQSLTLIATANQGSEATYESGFVIDKFPISRPNLTFSTLTVSNMSPEDSSIYLCSGRDPKNTEAFFGQGTRLTVV.

The V gene is TRBV18, the J gene TRBJ1-2; 9 bases fit TRBD1. This CDR3 region has 15 residues. The J segment lost 5 bases and the V segment lost 6 bases, leaving 10 bases of the junction unmatched. Per the germline V gene, CDR1 is KGHSH and CDR2 is LQKENI. The chain's CDR3 is CASSPPGDRGYGYTF. As DNA, the CDR3 is TGTGCCAGCTCCCCCCCCGGTGACAGGGGGTATGGCTACACCTTC.

The V gene is TRBV10-3, the J gene TRBJ2-2; 10 bases are a match to TRBD2. CDR3 length equals 17 residues. The germline CDR1 and CDR2 sequences are ENHRY and SYGVKD. The ends lost 3 bases at V and 3 bases at J; junction bases unmatched: 7. The CDR3, as DNA: TGTGCCATCAGTGACCCTAGCGGGAGCCCCCACACCGGGGAGCTGTTTTTT. This translates into CAISDPSGSPHTGELFF.

The chain carries TRBV6-6 and TRBJ1-5, with 7 bases lining up with TRBD1. Germline-derived CDR1 and CDR2 are MNHNY and SVGAGI (reference sequence). The CDR3 length is 14 residues. V dropped 5 bases and J dropped 3; count of bases not matched to a gene: 4. CDR3 residues: CASSKTGTNQPQHF. CDR3 in DNA: TGTGCCAGCAGTAAGACAGGGACCAATCAGCCCCAGCATTTT.

The chain is built from TRBV9 and TRBJ2-5, with 7 positions matching TRBD2. Trimming took 3 bases from V and 1 from J; bases not matched to a gene: 6. Germline CDR1 and CDR2: SGDLS and YYNGEE. The CDR3 is 15 amino acids. In nucleotides, the CDR3 is TGTGCCAGCAGCGAGGCCCTAGCGGTCCAAGAGACCCAGTACTTC. Its translation: CASSEALAVQETQYF.

V and J are TRBV28 and TRBJ2-7; 8 bases are a match to TRBD2. The V and J ends lost 4 bases and 2 bases, in that order; junction bases with no gene match: 4. There are 14 residues in the CDR3. Germline assignment: CDR1 MDHEN and CDR2 SYDVKM. CDR3 protein: CASSWSGSPYEQYF. In DNA form, the CDR3 reads TGTGCCAGCAGTTGGAGCGGGAGCCCCTACGAGCAGTACTTC.

The gene calls are TRBV29-1 and TRBJ2-7; no firm D call. V lost 4 bases to trimming and J lost 2 bases, with 6 bases between them. The CDR3 consists of 11 residues. Germline loops: CDR1 SQVTM, CDR2 ANQGSEA. CDR3 DNA sequence: TGCAGCGTTGTTGGAGCCTACGAGCAGTACTTC. This encodes CSVVGAYEQYF.

The rearrangement links TRBV7-9 to TRBJ2-1; D might be TRBD2 (5 bases). CDR1 SEHNR and CDR2 FQNEAQ come from the germline V gene (reference sequence). The CDR3 spans 14 residues. Trimming cost V 6 bases and J 7 bases, with 16 bases left between them. CDR3 protein: CASSTLYPGNEQFF. DNA for the CDR3: TGTGCCAGCAGTACTCTCTACCCGGGGAATGAGCAGTTCTTC.

This clone was detected once. The chain combines TRBV9 with TRBJ2-2; 8 bases line up with TRBD2. Germline-derived CDR1 and CDR2 are SGDLS and YYNGEE. There are 17 residues in the CDR3. V lost 1 base and J lost 6; bases outside the gene matches: 11. The CDR3 region has the DNA TGTGCCAGCAGCGTACAGGCGTTGGGACTAGTTGCCGGGGAGCTGTTTTTT. It yields the protein CASSVQALGLVAGELFF.

This sequence joins TRBV5-1 and TRBJ2-5; D gene unclear. Per germline, CDR1 SGHRS and CDR2 YFSETQ. The V gene lost 4 bases and the J gene lost 2 bases, with 9 bases spanning the gap. This CDR3 region has 13 residues. The CDR3 DNA follows: TGCGCCAGCAGCAAGACGGCTCAAGAGACCCAGTACTTC. It codes for CASSKTAQETQYF. Based on the CDR3 plus reference TRBV5-1 and TRBJ2-5, the full variable domain is KAGVTQTPRYLIKTRGQQVTLSCSPISGHRSVSWYQQTPGQGLQFLFEYFSETQRNKGNFPGRFSGRQFSNSRSEMNVSTLELGDSALYLCASSKTAQETQYFGPGTRLLVL.

The chain recombines TRBV7-2 with TRBJ1-2; a weak D match, TRBD1 (5 bases). The CDR3 loop spans 17 amino acids. Germline V gives CDR1 SGHTA, CDR2 FQGNSA. V was shortened by 1 base and J by 5 bases, with 20 bases between the two germline ends. CDR3 sequence (DNA): TGTGCCAGCAGCTTAGACCCAAGACGAGGCAGGGCATATGGCTACACCTTC. Its translation is CASSLDPRRGRAYGYTF.

Comments on this clone: This sample includes further DNA sequences coding for the same CDR3. The chain couples TRBV9 to TRBJ1-1, with 9 bases lining up with TRBD1. The CDR3 totals 13 residues. The V segment lost 2 bases and the J segment 5 bases; nucleotides outside the gene matches: 1. Germline assignment: CDR1 SGDLS and CDR2 YYNGEE. This CDR3 reads CASSVTGGTEAFF. The CDR3 DNA reads TGTGCCAGCAGCGTGACAGGGGGAACTGAAGCTTTCTTT.

The V and J genes are TRBV7-3 and TRBJ2-7; TRBD2 agrees at 15 bases. The V gene's germline CDR1 is SGHTA and CDR2 FQGTGA. This CDR3 has 17 amino acids. The V segment lost 5 bases and the J segment 3 bases; nucleotides outside the gene matches: 8. The CDR3 region is CASSRTSGRAIDYEQYF. The CDR3 DNA reads TGTGCCAGCAGCAGGACTAGCGGGAGGGCCATAGACTACGAGCAGTACTTC.